This TCR beta chain comes out of a study of blood T cell repertoires in COVID-19. Looking at the study overall: Researchers got acute and convalescent COVID-19 samples from the United States, Italy and Spain. In each case, the material was cDNA or gDNA derived from T cells, B-cell-depleted T cells, or PBMCs.

The CDR3 contains 14 residues. The V segment lost 6 bases and the J segment 3 bases; nucleotides outside the gene matches: 2. CDR1 is MNHEY, CDR2 SVGAGI, per germline. Authors' methods: Scientists estimated how many nucleated cells there were by amplifying reference gene primers. Data came from immunoSEQ multiplex PCR; TCRdb stores just in-frame clones and leaves some out. D and trimming come from the DNA, and the V and J calls and clone size come from that table. The repertoire includes tens of thousands of clones, roughly 78% of them detected once, and under 5.5% sits in the top ten. Sequenced: peripheral blood. The J gene is TRBJ2-1, the V gene TRBV6-5; TRBD2 agrees at 10 bases. The sequence was obtained from a woman between 70 and 85 years old with acute or convalescent COVID-19. CDR3 residues: CASRGLADYNEQFF. The DNA of the CDR3 is TGTGCCAGCAGAGGACTAGCGGACTACAATGAGCAGTTCTTC.